The clone carrying this TCR beta chain has a handful of counts. Its specificity is not known. The CDR3 totals 15 residues. In germline, CDR1 is MDHEN, CDR2 SYDVKM. Trimming removed 5 bases at V and 6 bases at J, with 17 bases between. The record originates from a study of cytomegalovirus exposure and HLA in healthy donors. Broader study findings: Confirmation in vitro established that a few CMV-associated chains were specific for CMV antigens. Rare sequences made up most TCRs, while some public TCRs were found in many donors. Both high specificity and high sensitivity reportedly marked the classifier's diagnosis of cytomegalovirus status.

The assay was immunoSEQ multiplex PCR, and TCRdb's table has in-frame clones only and misses some. This table has about 89,000 clones, roughly 84% appearing once. V and J are TRBV28 and TRBJ2-1, with D perhaps TRBD2 (6 bases). Sequencing was performed on PBMCs. The TCR sequence derives from a woman aged 18-29 years in good health and CMV-seropositive. CDR3 sequence reads: CASSLGGGHSNEQFF. The DNA for the CDR3 is TGTGCCAGCAGTCTCGGGGGTGGTCATAGCAATGAGCAGTTCTTC.